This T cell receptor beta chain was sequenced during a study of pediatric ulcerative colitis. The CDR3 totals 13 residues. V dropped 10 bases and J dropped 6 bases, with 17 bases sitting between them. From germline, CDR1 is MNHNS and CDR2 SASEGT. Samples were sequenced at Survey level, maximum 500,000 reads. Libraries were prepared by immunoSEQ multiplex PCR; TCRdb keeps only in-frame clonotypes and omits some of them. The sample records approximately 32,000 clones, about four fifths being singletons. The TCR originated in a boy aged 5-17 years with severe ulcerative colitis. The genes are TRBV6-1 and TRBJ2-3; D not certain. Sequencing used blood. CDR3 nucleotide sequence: TGTGCCATCGGGCCTCAAGGTATGGATACGCAGTATTTT. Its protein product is CAIGPQGMDTQYF.